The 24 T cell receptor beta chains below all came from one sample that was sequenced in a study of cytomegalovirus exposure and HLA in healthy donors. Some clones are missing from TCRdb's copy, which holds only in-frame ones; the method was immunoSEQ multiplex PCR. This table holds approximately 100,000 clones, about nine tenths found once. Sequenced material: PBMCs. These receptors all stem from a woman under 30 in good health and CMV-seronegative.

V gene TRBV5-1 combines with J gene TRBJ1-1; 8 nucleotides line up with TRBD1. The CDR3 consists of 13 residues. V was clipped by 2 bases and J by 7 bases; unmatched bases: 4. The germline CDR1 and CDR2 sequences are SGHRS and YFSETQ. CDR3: CASSFQGQGEAFF. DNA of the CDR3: TGCGCCAGCAGCTTTCAAGGACAGGGTGAAGCTTTCTTT. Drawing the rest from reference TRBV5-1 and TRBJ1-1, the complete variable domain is KAGVTQTPRYLIKTRGQQVTLSCSPISGHRSVSWYQQTPGQGLQFLFEYFSETQRNKGNFPGRFSGRQFSNSRSEMNVSTLELGDSALYLCASSFQGQGEAFFGQGTRLTVV.

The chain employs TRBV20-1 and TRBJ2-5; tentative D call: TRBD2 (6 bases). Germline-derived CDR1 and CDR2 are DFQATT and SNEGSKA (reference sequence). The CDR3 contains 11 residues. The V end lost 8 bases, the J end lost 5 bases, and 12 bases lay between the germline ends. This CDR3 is CSNLGRETQYF. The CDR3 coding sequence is TGCAGTAATCTAGGGAGGGAGACCCAGTACTTC.

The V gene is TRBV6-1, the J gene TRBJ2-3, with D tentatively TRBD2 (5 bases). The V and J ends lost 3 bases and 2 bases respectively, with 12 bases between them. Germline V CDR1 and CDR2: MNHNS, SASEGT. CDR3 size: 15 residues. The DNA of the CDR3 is TGTGCCAGCAGTGACCGGTCGGGATCCACAGATACGCAGTATTTT. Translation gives CASSDRSGSTDTQYF.

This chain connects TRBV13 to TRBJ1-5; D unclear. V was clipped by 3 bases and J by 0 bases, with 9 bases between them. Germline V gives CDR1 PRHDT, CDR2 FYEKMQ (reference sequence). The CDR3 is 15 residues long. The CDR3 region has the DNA TGTGCCAGCAGCTTGTCCGGGAATAGCAATCAGCCCCAGCATTTT. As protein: CASSLSGNSNQPQHF.

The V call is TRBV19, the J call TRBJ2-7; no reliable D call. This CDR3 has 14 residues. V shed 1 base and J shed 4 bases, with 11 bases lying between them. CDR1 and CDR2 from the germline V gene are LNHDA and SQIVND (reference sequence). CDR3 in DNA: TGTGCCAGTAGTATAGCGCGACGACATTACGAGCAGTACTTC. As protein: CASSIARRHYEQYF.

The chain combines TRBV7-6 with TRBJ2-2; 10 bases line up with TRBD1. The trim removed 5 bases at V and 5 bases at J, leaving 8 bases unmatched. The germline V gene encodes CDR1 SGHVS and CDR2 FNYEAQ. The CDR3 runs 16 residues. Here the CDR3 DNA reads TGTGCCAGCAGCCCTTACCGGGACAGGGGAACCGGGGAGCTGTTTTTT. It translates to CASSPYRDRGTGELFF.

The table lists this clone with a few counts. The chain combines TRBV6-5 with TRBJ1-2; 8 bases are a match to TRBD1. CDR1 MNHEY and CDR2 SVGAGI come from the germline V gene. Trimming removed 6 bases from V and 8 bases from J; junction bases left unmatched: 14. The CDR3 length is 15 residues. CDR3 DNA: TGTGCCAGCAGAAAACAAGGACAGGGTGGAAGGGGCTACACCTTC. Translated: CASRKQGQGGRGYTF.

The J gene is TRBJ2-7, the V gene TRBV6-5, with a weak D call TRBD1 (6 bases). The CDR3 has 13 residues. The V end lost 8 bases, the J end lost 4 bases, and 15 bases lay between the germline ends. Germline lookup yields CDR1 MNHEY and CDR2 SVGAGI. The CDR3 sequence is CASQGLRGYEQYF. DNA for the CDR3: TGTGCCAGCCAGGGCCTAAGGGGGTACGAGCAGTACTTC.

The CDR3: CASSRPGTVYEQYF. The CDR3 DNA is TGTGCCAGCAGCCGCCCCGGGACAGTCTACGAGCAGTACTTC. V usage is TRBV27 and J usage is TRBJ2-7; TRBD1 matches at 7 bases. The CDR3 is 14 amino acids. Germline V gene sequence: CDR1 MNHEY, CDR2 SMNVEV (reference sequence). V lost 6 bases and J lost 3; bases outside the gene matches: 8.

CDR3 sequence: CASSYSRQGDTEAFF. CDR3 bases: TGTGCCAGCAGTTACTCGAGACAGGGAGACACTGAAGCTTTCTTT. The V call is TRBV6-5, the J call TRBJ1-1; 7 positions agree with TRBD1. Germline V gene sequence: CDR1 MNHEY, CDR2 SVGAGI. The CDR3 length is 15 residues. V was clipped by 0 bases and J by 3 bases; unmatched bases: 4.

The CDR3 protein is CASSVGAQAREAFF. The CDR3 DNA sequence: TGTGCCAGCAGCGTAGGTGCACAGGCTCGTGAAGCTTTCTTT. The J gene is TRBJ1-1, the V gene TRBV9, with D perhaps matching TRBD1 (5 bases). Per the germline V gene, CDR1 is SGDLS and CDR2 is YYNGEE. This CDR3 contains 14 residues. With 0 bases removed from V and 7 bases from J, the gap between germline ends came to 13 bases.

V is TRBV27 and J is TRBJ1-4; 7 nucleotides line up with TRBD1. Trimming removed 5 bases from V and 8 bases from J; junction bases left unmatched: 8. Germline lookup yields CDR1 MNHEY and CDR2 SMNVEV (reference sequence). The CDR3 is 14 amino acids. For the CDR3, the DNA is TGTGCCAGCAGTACCGGGACAGCGAGGGAAAAACTGTTTTTT. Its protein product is CASSTGTAREKLFF.

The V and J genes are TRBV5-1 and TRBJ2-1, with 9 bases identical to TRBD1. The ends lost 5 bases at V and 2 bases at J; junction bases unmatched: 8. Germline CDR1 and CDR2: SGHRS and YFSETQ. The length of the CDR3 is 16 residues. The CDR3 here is CASRTGTGRTYNEQFF. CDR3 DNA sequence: TGCGCCAGCAGAACCGGGACAGGGAGAACCTACAATGAGCAGTTCTTC. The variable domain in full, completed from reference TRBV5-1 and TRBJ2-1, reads KAGVTQTPRYLIKTRGQQVTLSCSPISGHRSVSWYQQTPGQGLQFLFEYFSETQRNKGNFPGRFSGRQFSNSRSEMNVSTLELGDSALYLCASRTGTGRTYNEQFFGPGTRLTVL.

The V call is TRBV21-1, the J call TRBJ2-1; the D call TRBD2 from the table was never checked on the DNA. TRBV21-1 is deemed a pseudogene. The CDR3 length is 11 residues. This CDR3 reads CASRGGYEQFF. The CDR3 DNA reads TGTGCCAGCAGGGGGGGGTATGAGCAGTTCTTC.

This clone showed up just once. As DNA, the CDR3 is TGTGCCAGCAGCAGTACTAGGACTGAAGCTTTCTTT. Residues: CASSSTRTEAFF. V gene TRBV5-6 combines with J gene TRBJ1-1, with D hard to call. V was trimmed by 4 bases and J by 5 bases, leaving 9 bases between them. The CDR3 is 12 amino acids. Germline-derived CDR1 and CDR2 are SGHDT and YYEEEE.

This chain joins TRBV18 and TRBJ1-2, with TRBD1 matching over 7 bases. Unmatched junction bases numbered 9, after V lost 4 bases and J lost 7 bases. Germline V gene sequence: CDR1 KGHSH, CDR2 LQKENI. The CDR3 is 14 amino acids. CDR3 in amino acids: CASSQDRVFSGYTF. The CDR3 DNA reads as TGTGCCAGCTCACAAGACAGGGTTTTTTCTGGCTACACCTTC.

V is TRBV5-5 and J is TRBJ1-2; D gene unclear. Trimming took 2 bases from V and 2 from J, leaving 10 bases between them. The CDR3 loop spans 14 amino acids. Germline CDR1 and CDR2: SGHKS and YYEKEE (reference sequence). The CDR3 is CASSLITANYGYTF. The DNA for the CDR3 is TGTGCCAGCAGCTTAATAACAGCAAACTATGGCTACACCTTC.

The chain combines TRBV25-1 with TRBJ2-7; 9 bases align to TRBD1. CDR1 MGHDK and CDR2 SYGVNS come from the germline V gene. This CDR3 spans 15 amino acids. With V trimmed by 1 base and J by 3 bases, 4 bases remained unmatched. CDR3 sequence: CASSEWVTGGYEQYF. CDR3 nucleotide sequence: TGTGCCAGCAGTGAATGGGTGACAGGGGGCTACGAGCAGTACTTC.

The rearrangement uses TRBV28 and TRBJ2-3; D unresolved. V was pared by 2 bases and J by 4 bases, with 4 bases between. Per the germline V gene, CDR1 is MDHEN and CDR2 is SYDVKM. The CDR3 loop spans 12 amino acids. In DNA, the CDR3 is TGTGCCAGCAGTTTAATAGCAGATACGCAGTATTTT. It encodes CASSLIADTQYF.

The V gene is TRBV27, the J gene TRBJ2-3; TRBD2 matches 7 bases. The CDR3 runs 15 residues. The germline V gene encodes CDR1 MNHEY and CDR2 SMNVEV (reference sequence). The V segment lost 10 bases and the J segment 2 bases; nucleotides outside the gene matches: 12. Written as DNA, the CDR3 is TGTGCCACCACATCTAGCGGAGTTACCACAGATACGCAGTATTTT. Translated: CATTSSGVTTDTQYF.

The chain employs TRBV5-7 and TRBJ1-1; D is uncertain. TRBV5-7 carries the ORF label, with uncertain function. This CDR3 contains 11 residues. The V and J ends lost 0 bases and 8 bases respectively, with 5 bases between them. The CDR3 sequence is CASSLGVEAFF. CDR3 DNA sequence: TGTGCCAGCAGCTTGGGAGTGGAAGCTTTCTTT.

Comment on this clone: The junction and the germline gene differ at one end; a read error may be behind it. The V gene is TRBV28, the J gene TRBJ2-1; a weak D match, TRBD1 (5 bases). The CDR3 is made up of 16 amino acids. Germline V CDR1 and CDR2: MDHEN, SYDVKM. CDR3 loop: CASSFGVWGSNNEQFF. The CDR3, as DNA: TGTGCCAGCAGTTTTGGCGTGTGGGGCTCCAACAATGAGCAGTTCTTC.

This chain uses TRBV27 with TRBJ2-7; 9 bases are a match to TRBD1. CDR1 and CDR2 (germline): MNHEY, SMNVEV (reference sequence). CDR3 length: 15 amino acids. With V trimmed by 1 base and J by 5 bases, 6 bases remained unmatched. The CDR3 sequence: CASSLFPDRGNEQYF. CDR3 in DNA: TGTGCCAGCAGTTTATTTCCGGACAGGGGTAACGAGCAGTACTTC.

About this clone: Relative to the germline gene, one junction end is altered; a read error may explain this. The CDR3 region has the DNA TGTGCCACCAGCAGAGCTCACACCGGGGAGCTGTTTTTC. This sequence encodes CATSRAHTGELFF. The chain recombines TRBV15 with TRBJ2-2; possible D gene TRBD2, 5 bases. Germline V gives CDR1 LNHNV, CDR2 YYDKDF (reference sequence). This CDR3 region has 13 residues.